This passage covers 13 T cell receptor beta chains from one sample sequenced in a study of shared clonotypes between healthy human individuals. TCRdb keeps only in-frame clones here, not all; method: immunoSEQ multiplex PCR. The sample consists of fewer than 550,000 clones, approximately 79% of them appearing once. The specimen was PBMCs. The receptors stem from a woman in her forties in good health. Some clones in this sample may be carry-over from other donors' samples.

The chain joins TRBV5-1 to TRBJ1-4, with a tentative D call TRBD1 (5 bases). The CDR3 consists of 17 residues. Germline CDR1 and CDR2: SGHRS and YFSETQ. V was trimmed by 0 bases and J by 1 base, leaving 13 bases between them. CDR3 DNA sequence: TGCGCCAGCAGCTTGGAACGGCCGGGGGGAACTAATGAAAAACTGTTTTTT. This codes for CASSLERPGGTNEKLFF.

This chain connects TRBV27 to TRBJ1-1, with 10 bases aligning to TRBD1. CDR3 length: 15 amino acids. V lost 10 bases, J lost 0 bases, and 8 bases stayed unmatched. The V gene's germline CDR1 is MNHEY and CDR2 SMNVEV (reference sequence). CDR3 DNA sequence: TGTGCCATAGGGAAGGACAGGGGGATGAACACTGAAGCTTTCTTT. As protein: CAIGKDRGMNTEAFF.

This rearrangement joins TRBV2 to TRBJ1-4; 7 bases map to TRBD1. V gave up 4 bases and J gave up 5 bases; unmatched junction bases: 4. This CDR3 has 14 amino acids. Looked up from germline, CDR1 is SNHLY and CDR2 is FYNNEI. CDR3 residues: CASSGGTENEKLFF. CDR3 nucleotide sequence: TGTGCCAGCAGTGGGGGGACAGAGAATGAAAAACTGTTTTTT.

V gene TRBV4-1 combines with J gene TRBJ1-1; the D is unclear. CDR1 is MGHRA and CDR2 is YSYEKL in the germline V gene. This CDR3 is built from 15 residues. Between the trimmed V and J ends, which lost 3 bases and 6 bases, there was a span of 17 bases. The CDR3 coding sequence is TGCGCCAGCAGCCACTCGTATTTTTTACCGGCTGAAGCTTTCTTT. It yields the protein CASSHSYFLPAEAFF.

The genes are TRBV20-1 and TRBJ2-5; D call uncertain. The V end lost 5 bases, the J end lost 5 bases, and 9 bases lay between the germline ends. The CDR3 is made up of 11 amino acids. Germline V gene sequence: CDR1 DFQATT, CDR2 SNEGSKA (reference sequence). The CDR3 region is CSASSEETQYF. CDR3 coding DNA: TGCAGTGCTTCTAGTGAGGAGACCCAGTACTTC.

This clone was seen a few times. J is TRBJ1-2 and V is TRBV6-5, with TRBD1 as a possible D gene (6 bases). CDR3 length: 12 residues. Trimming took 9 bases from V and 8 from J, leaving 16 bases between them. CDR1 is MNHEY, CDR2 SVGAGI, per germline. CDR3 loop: CASINRAGGYTF. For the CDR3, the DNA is TGTGCCAGTATCAACAGGGCTGGGGGCTACACCTTC.

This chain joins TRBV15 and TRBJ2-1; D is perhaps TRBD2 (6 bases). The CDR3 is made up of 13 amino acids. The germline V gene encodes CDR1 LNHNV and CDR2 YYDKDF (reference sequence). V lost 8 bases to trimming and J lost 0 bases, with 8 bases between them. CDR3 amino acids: CATGRSSYNEQFF. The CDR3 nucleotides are TGTGCCACCGGGAGGAGCTCCTACAATGAGCAGTTCTTC.

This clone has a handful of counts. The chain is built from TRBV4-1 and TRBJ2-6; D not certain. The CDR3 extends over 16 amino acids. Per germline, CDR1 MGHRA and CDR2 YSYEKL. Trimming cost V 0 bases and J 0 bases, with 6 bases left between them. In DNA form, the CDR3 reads TGCGCCAGCAGCCAAGATAGCCTCTCTGGGGCCAACGTCCTGACTTTC. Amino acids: CASSQDSLSGANVLTF.

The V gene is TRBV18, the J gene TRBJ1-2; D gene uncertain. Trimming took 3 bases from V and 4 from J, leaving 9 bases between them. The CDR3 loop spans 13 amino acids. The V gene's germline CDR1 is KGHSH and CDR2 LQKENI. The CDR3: CASSPDGSYGYTF. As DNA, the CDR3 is TGTGCCAGCTCACCCGATGGTAGCTATGGCTACACCTTC.

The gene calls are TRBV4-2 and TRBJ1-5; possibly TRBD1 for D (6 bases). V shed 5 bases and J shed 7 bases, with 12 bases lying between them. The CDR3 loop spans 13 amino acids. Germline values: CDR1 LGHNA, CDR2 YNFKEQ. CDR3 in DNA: TGTGCCAGCAGCGTAAACAGGGCCCAGCCCCAGCATTTT. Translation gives CASSVNRAQPQHF.

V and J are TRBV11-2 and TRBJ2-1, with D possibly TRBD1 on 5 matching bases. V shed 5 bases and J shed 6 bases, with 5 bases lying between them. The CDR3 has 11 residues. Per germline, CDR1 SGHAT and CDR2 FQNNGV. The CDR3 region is CASSRGNEQFF. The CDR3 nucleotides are TGTGCCAGCAGCAGGGGCAATGAGCAGTTCTTC. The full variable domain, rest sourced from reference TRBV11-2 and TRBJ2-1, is EAGVAQSPRYKIIEKRQSVAFWCNPISGHATLYWYQQILGQGPKLLIQFQNNGVVDDSQLPKDRFSAERLKGVDSTLKIQPAKLEDSAVYLCASSRGNEQFFGPGTRLTVL.

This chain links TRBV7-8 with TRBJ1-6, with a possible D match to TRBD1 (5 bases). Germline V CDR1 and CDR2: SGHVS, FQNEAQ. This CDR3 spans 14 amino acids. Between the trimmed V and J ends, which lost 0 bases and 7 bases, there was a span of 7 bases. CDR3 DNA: TGTGCCAGCAGCTTAGCCGAGGGGAATTCACCCCTCCACTTT. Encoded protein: CASSLAEGNSPLHF.

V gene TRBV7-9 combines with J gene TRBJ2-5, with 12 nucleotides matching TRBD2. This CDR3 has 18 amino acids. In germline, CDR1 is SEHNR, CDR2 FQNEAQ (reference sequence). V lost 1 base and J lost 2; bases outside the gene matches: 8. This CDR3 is CASSLGLAGDGLQETQYF. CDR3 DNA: TGTGCCAGCAGCTTAGGACTAGCGGGAGACGGACTACAAGAGACCCAGTACTTC.